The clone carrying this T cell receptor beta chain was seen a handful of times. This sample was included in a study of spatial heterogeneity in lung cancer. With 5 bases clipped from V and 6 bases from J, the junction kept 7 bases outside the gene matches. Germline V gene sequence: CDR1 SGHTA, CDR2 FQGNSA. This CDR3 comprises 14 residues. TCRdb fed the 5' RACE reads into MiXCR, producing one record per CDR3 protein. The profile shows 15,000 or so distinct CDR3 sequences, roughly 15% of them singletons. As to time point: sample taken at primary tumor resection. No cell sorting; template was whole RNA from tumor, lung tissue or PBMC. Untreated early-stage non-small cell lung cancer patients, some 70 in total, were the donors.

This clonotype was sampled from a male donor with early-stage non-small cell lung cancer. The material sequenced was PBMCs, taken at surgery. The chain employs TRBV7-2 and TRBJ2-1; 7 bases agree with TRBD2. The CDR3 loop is CASSRTREGNEQFF. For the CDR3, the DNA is TGTGCCAGCAGCCGCACTAGGGAGGGCAATGAGCAGTTCTTC.